One sample yielded the 3 T cell receptor beta chains listed below, sequenced in a study of shared clonotypes between healthy human individuals. The protocol was immunoSEQ multiplex PCR, while the TCRdb copy is restricted to in-frame clones and leaves out a portion. The data show about 770,000 clones, with 72% seen just once and about 1.7% held by the top ten. The sample was memory CD4+ T cells sorted from blood. Subset defined: CD45RA-negative fraction. The source is a woman aged 25 to 45 in good health.

The chain carries TRBV4-2 and TRBJ2-5; no firm D call. This CDR3 spans 13 amino acids. The V end was cut by 4 bases, the J end by 5 bases, with 11 bases between. Germline CDR1 and CDR2: LGHNA and YNFKEQ. CDR3 amino acids: CASSLKKWETQYF. CDR3 DNA sequence: TGTGCCAGCAGCCTTAAGAAATGGGAGACCCAGTACTTC.

This clone was picked up a small number of times. The V call is TRBV19, the J call TRBJ2-3; 7 nucleotides match TRBD1. Germline V lookup: CDR1 LNHDA, CDR2 SQIVND (reference sequence). The J segment lost 7 bases and the V segment lost 6 bases, leaving 7 bases of the junction unmatched. The CDR3 has 13 amino acids. In DNA form, the CDR3 reads TGTGCCAGTAGCCGACAGGGTGGGAATACGCAGTATTTT. Encoded protein: CASSRQGGNTQYF.

The V gene is TRBV5-4, the J gene TRBJ2-1, with TRBD2 matching over 10 bases. J gave up 7 bases and V 5 bases, and 9 bases lay outside the gene matches. CDR3 size: 15 residues. Germline V gene sequence: CDR1 SGHNT, CDR2 YYREEE (reference sequence). The CDR3 nucleotides read TGTGCCAGCAGTTCCGCCGGGACTAGCGTAAATGAGCAGTTCTTC. Translating it yields CASSSAGTSVNEQFF.